What follows are 14 T cell receptor beta chains derived from one specimen sequenced in a study of shared clonotypes between healthy human individuals. Repertoires were generated with immunoSEQ multiplex PCR, while TCRdb's copy carries only in-frame clones and drops some. The data contain some 2,500,000 clones, 92% of them singletons. The sample was naive CD4+ T cells from PBMCs. Sample subset: CD45RA+ positively selected. Receptors were obtained from a man younger than 35 in good health. Some clones in this sample may be carry-over from other donors' samples.

This rearrangement joins TRBV7-6 to TRBJ1-5; D gene unclear. This CDR3 contains 13 residues. Germline V gene data show CDR1 as SGHVS and CDR2 as FNYEAQ. V shed 2 bases and J shed 7 bases, with 9 bases lying between them. The CDR3 nucleotides read TGTGCCAGCAGCTTAACCTCGGAGCAGCCCCAGCATTTT. This sequence encodes CASSLTSEQPQHF.

This clone has just one count. V gene TRBV10-1 combines with J gene TRBJ2-3; D may be TRBD2 (6 bases). Germline CDR1 and CDR2: WNHNN and SYGVQD (reference sequence). The CDR3 contains 17 residues. Between the trimmed V and J ends, which lost 2 bases and 0 bases, there was a span of 15 bases. CDR3 DNA: TGCGCCAGCAGTGAGGTGGCCGGGGGACGAAGCACAGATACGCAGTATTTT. Its translation is CASSEVAGGRSTDTQYF.

The chain employs TRBV11-2 and TRBJ1-1; D is ambiguous. The V gene lost 5 bases and the J gene lost 10 bases, with 11 bases spanning the gap. The CDR3 consists of 11 residues. Germline values: CDR1 SGHAT, CDR2 FQNNGV. CDR3 region: CASSPGPRAFF. The DNA for the CDR3 is TGTGCCAGCAGCCCCGGTCCTAGAGCTTTCTTT. The whole variable domain, filled in from reference TRBV11-2 and TRBJ1-1, reads EAGVAQSPRYKIIEKRQSVAFWCNPISGHATLYWYQQILGQGPKLLIQFQNNGVVDDSQLPKDRFSAERLKGVDSTLKIQPAKLEDSAVYLCASSPGPRAFFGQGTRLTVV.

The rearrangement joins TRBV5-1 to TRBJ1-1; TRBD1 agrees at 7 bases. CDR3 length: 14 residues. Germline lookup yields CDR1 SGHRS and CDR2 YFSETQ. V trimming: 8 bases; J trimming: 0 bases; junction bases outside the gene matches: 7. CDR3: CASKGQGVNTEAFF. CDR3 DNA sequence: TGCGCCAGTAAGGGCCAGGGGGTGAACACTGAAGCTTTCTTT.

This clone was seen a single time. Other DNA sequences within the sample encode an identical CDR3. The gene calls are TRBV5-1 and TRBJ2-5; 8 positions match TRBD2. Germline V gene data show CDR1 as SGHRS and CDR2 as YFSETQ. CDR3 length equals 15 residues. V dropped 4 bases and J dropped 4; count of bases not matched to a gene: 9. CDR3 amino acids: CASSPGTGGAETQYF. CDR3 nucleotide sequence: TGCGCCAGCAGCCCTGGAACGGGGGGGGCAGAGACCCAGTACTTC.

The chain recombines TRBV30 with TRBJ2-7, with D unclear. Trimming pared 3 bases from V and 3 bases from J, leaving 6 bases between. This CDR3 region has 11 residues. In germline, CDR1 is GTSNPN, CDR2 SVGIG (reference sequence). The CDR3 nucleotides are TGTGCCTGGAGGGTCGACTACGAGCAGTACTTC. Its translation is CAWRVDYEQYF. Full variable domain (outside the CDR3, taken from reference TRBV30 and TRBJ2-7): SQTIHQWPATLVQPVGSPLSLECTVEGTSNPNLYWYRQAAGRGLQLLFYSVGIGQISSEVPQNLSASRPQDRQFILSSKKLLLSDSGFYLCAWRVDYEQYFGPGTRLTVT.

This rearrangement joins TRBV11-2 to TRBJ2-5; D ambiguous. The germline V and J ends were trimmed by 2 bases and 1 base, with 8 bases remaining between them. Germline V gene data show CDR1 as SGHAT and CDR2 as FQNNGV. The length of the CDR3 is 14 residues. For the CDR3, the DNA is TGTGCCAGCAGCTTAAGACGGAGCCAAGAGACCCAGTACTTC. The encoded protein is CASSLRRSQETQYF.

V and J are TRBV7-9 and TRBJ1-4; TRBD1 might be the D (5 bases). The CDR3 extends over 14 amino acids. The germline V gene has CDR1 SEHNR and CDR2 FQNEAQ (reference sequence). V was trimmed by 5 bases and J by 7 bases, leaving 14 bases between them. CDR3 region: CASSQGVIGEKLFF. As DNA, the CDR3 is TGTGCCAGCAGCCAAGGGGTTATCGGTGAAAAACTGTTTTTT.

This rearrangement joins TRBV7-3 to TRBJ2-1; 14 nucleotides line up with TRBD2. The junction had 6 bases not matched to a gene; V was cut back by 4 bases and J by 4 bases. Germline values: CDR1 SGHTA, CDR2 FQGTGA. This CDR3 has 17 amino acids. The CDR3 nucleotides are TGTGCCAGCAGCTGGGGACTAGCGGGAGCGGGGTACAATGAGCAGTTCTTC. It yields the protein CASSWGLAGAGYNEQFF.

The chain links TRBV6-4 to TRBJ1-1; D is perhaps TRBD1 (5 bases). The germline V and J ends were trimmed by 3 bases and 4 bases, with 15 bases remaining between them. The germline V gene encodes CDR1 MRHNA and CDR2 SNTAGT. The CDR3 totals 15 residues. In DNA form, the CDR3 reads TGTGCCAGCAGTGAGTCAGGGTATAAGGGCACTGAAGCTTTCTTT. Its translation is CASSESGYKGTEAFF.

This chain uses TRBV25-1 with TRBJ1-2, with a possible D match to TRBD1 (6 bases). The germline gives CDR1 MGHDK, CDR2 SYGVNS. Trimming removed 10 bases at V and 7 bases at J, with 16 bases between. The CDR3 length is 12 residues. This chain's CDR3 is CATRGQSSGYTF. DNA of the CDR3: TGTGCCACCCGGGGACAATCCAGTGGCTACACCTTC.

The chain is built from TRBV27 and TRBJ2-2; TRBD1 agrees at 7 bases. This CDR3 contains 16 residues. Trimming at V came to 4 bases and at J to 5 bases, leaving 10 bases not matched to a gene. Per germline, CDR1 MNHEY and CDR2 SMNVEV (reference sequence). The CDR3 DNA is TGTGCCAGCAGTTCCTACGACAGGGTAGTGACCGGGGAGCTGTTTTTT. Protein: CASSSYDRVVTGELFF.

The chain is built from TRBV7-2 and TRBJ1-5; a weak D match, TRBD1 (5 bases). Per the germline V gene, CDR1 is SGHTA and CDR2 is FQGNSA. This CDR3 comprises 15 residues. V was cut by 0 bases and J by 4 bases, with 10 bases left in between. The CDR3 DNA reads as TGTGCCAGCAGCTTAGCCATTCAGGGAAATCAGCCCCAGCATTTT. Translation: CASSLAIQGNQPQHF.

V usage is TRBV11-1 and J usage is TRBJ2-5; 9 bases line up with TRBD1. After removal of 5 bases from V and 5 bases from J, the junction contained 12 bases not matched to a gene. This CDR3 region has 16 residues. The germline V gene has CDR1 SGHAT and CDR2 FQDESV (reference sequence). The CDR3 region is CASSLGRDRDSETQYF. The CDR3 DNA reads TGTGCCAGCAGCCTGGGGCGGGACAGGGATTCGGAGACCCAGTACTTC.